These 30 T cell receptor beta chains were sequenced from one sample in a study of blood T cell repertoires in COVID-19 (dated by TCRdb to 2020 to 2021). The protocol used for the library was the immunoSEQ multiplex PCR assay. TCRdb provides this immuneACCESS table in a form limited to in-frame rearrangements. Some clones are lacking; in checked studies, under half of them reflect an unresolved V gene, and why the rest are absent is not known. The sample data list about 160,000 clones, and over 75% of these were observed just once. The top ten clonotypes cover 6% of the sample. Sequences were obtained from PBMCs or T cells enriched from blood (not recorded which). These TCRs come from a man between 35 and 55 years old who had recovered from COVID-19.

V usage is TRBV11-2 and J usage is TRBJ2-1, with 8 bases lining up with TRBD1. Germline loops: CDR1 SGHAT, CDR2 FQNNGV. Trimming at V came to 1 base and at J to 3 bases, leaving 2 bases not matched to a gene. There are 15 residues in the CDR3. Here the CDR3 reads CASSLARGLYNEQFF. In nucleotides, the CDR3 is TGTGCCAGCAGCTTAGCCAGGGGGCTCTACAATGAGCAGTTCTTC.

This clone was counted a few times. The CDR3 spells CASSLDGWNTGELFF. The DNA of the CDR3 is TGCGCCAGCAGCTTGGATGGCTGGAACACCGGGGAGCTGTTTTTT. The chain recombines TRBV5-1 with TRBJ2-2; D gene ambiguous. This CDR3 spans 15 amino acids. The V gene lost 0 bases and the J gene lost 1 base, with 7 bases spanning the gap. Germline loops: CDR1 SGHRS, CDR2 YFSETQ.

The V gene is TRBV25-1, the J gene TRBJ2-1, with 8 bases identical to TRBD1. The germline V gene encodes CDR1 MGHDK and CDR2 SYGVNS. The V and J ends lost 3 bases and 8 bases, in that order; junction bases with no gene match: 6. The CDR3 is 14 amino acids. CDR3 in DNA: TGTGCCAGCAGTGAGTTTGACAGGGGATATGAGCAGTTCTTC. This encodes CASSEFDRGYEQFF.

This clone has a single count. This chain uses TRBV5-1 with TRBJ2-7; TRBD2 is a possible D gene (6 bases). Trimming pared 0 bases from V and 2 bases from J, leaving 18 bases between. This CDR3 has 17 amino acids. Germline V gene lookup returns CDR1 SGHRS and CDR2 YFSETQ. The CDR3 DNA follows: TGCGCCAGCAGCTTGGACACTATGACCGGGACTCCCTACGAGCAGTACTTC. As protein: CASSLDTMTGTPYEQYF. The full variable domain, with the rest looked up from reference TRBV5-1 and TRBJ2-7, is KAGVTQTPRYLIKTRGQQVTLSCSPISGHRSVSWYQQTPGQGLQFLFEYFSETQRNKGNFPGRFSGRQFSNSRSEMNVSTLELGDSALYLCASSLDTMTGTPYEQYFGPGTRLTVT.

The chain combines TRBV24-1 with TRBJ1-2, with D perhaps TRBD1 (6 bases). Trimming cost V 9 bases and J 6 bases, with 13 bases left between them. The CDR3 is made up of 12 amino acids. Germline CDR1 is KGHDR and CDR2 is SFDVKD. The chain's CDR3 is CATLRQVHGYTF. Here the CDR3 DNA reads TGTGCCACCTTGAGACAGGTTCATGGCTACACCTTC.

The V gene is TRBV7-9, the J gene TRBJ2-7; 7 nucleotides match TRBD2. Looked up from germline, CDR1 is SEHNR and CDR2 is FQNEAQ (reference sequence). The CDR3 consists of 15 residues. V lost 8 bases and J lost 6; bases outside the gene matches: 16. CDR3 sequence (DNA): TGTGCCAGCGAGCCGCTAAGGGCGGGGGTGGGCGAGCAGTACTTC. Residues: CASEPLRAGVGEQYF.

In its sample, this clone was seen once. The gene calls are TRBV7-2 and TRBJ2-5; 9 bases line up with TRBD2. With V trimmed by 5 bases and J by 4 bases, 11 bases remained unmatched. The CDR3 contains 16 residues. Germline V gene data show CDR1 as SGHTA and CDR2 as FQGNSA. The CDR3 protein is CASSPRGRGGRETQYF. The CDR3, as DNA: TGTGCCAGCAGCCCCCGGGGGCGGGGGGGCCGAGAGACCCAGTACTTC. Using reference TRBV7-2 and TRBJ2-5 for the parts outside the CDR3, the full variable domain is GAGVSQSPSNKVTEKGKDVELRCDPISGHTALYWYRQSLGQGLEFLIYFQGNSAPDKSGLPSDRFSAERTGGSVSTLTIQRTQQEDSAVYLCASSPRGRGGRETQYFGPGTRLLVL.

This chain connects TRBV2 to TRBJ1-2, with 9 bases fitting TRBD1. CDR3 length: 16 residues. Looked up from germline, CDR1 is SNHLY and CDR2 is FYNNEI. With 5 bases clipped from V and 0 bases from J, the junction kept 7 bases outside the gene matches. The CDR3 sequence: CASSSGTGRTNYGYTF. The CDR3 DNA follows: TGTGCCAGCAGTTCCGGGACAGGGAGGACTAACTATGGCTACACCTTC.

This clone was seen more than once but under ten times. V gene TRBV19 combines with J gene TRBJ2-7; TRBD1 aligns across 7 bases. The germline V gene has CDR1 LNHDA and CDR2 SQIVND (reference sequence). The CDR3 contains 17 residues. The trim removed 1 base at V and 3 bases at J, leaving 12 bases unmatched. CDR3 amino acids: CASSIGLTTGMGYEQYF. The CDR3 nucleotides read TGTGCCAGTAGTATAGGTCTTACGACAGGGATGGGCTACGAGCAGTACTTC.

The CDR3 spells CASSLGQYTDYGYTF. CDR3 DNA: TGTGCCAGTAGTTTGGGACAGTACACAGACTATGGCTACACCTTC. The chain uses TRBV19 and TRBJ1-2, with 7 bases aligning to TRBD1. This CDR3 has 15 residues. Germline trimming cut 5 bases from V and 3 bases from J; bases unmatched to any gene: 9. The germline V gene encodes CDR1 LNHDA and CDR2 SQIVND (reference sequence).

The CDR3 DNA sequence: TGTGCCAGCAGTTTATGGGACAAATCAGATACGCAGTATTTT. Amino acids: CASSLWDKSDTQYF. The V call is TRBV27, the J call TRBJ2-3, with TRBD1 as a possible D gene (6 bases). V was pared by 1 base and J by 4 bases, with 9 bases between. CDR3 length equals 14 residues. The V gene's germline CDR1 is MNHEY and CDR2 SMNVEV (reference sequence).

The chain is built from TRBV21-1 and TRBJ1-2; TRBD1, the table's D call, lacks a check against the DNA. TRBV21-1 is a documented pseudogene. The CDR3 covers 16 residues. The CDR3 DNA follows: TGTGCCAGCACCTACCCGGGACAGGGAGGGGACTATGGCTACACCTTC. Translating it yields CASTYPGQGGDYGYTF.

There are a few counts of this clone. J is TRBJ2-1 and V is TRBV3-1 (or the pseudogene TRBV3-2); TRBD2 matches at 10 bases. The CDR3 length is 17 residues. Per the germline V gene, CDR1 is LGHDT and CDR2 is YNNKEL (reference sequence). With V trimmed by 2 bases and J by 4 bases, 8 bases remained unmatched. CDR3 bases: TGTGCCAGCAGCCAAACAAAGTTAGCGGGGGGATACAATGAGCAGTTCTTC. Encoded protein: CASSQTKLAGGYNEQFF.

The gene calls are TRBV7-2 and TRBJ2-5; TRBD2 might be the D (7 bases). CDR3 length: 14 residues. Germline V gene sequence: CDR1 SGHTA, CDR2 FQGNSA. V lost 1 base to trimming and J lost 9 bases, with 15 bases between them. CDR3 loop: CASSLEGLGGPQYF. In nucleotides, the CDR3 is TGTGCCAGCAGCTTAGAAGGACTAGGGGGGCCCCAGTACTTC.

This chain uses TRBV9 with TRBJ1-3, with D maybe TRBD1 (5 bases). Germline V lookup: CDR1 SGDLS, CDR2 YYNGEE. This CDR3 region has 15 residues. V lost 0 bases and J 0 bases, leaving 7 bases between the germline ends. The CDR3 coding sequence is TGTGCCAGCAGCGTAGCTGACAGCTCTGGAAACACCATATATTTT. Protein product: CASSVADSSGNTIYF.

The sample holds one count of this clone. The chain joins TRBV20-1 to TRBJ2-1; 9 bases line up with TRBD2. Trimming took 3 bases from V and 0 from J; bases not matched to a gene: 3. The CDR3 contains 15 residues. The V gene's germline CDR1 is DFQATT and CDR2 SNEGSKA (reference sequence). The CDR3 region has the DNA TGCAGTGCTAGTGAAGCGGGGGGCTCCTACAATGAGCAGTTCTTC. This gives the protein CSASEAGGSYNEQFF.

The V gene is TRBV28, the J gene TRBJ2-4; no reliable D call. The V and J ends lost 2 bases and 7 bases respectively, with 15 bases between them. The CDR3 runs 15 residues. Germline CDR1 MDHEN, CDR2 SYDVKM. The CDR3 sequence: CASSLILGVRNIQYF. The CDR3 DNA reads TGTGCCAGCAGTTTAATTTTAGGAGTGCGGAACATTCAGTACTTC.

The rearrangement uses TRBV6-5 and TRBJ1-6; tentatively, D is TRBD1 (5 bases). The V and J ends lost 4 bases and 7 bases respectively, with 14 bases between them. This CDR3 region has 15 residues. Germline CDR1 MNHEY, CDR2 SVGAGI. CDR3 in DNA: TGTGCCAGCAGTTGGGGGGACCTGCGAAATTCACCCCTCCACTTT. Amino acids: CASSWGDLRNSPLHF.

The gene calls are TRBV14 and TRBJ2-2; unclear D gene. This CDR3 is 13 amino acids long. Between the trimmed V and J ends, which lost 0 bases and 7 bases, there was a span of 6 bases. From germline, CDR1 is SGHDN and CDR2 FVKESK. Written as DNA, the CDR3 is TGTGCCAGCAGCCAAGATCGCGTCGGGGAGCTGTTTTTT. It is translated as CASSQDRVGELFF.

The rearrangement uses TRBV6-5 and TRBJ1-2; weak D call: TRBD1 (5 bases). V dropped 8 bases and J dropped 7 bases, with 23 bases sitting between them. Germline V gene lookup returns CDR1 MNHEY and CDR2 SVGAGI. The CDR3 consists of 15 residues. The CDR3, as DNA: TGTGCCAGCGTCGACACCTGGACAAGGGGCTTTGGCTACACCTTC. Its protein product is CASVDTWTRGFGYTF.

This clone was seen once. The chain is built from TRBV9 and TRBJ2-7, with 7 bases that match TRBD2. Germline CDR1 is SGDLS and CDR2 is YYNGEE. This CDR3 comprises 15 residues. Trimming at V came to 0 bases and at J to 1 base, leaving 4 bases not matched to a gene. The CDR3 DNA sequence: TGTGCCAGCAGCGTAGCGAGTAGCGGGTCCTACGAGCAGTACTTC. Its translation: CASSVASSGSYEQYF.

CDR3 sequence reads: CASSQNSQETQYF. The CDR3 bases are TGTGCCAGCAGCCAAAACTCACAAGAGACCCAGTACTTC. This chain links TRBV3-1 (or the pseudogene TRBV3-2) with TRBJ2-5; no reliable D call. This CDR3 comprises 13 residues. Trimming pared 2 bases from V and 2 bases from J, leaving 6 bases between. Per the germline V gene, CDR1 is LGHDT and CDR2 is YNNKEL (reference sequence).

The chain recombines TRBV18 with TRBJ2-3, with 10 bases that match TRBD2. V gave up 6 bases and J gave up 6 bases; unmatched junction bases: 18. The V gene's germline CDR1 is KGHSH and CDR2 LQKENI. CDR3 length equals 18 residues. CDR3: CASSPRPLSGGPLDTQYF. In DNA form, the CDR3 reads TGTGCCAGCTCGCCTCGCCCTCTTAGCGGGGGGCCACTCGATACGCAGTATTTT.

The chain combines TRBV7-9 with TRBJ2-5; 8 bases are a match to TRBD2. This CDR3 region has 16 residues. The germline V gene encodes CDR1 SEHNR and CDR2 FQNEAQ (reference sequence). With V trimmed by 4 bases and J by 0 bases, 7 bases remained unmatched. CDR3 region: CASSSWTSWYQETQYF. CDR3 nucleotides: TGTGCCAGCAGCTCTTGGACTAGCTGGTACCAAGAGACCCAGTACTTC.

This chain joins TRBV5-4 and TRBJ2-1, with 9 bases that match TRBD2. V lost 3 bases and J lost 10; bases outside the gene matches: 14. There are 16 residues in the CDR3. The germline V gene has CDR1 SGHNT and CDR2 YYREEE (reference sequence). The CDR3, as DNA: TGTGCCAGCAGCTCCGAACTAGCGGGCCCTCCGCAAGAGCAGTTCTTC. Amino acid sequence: CASSSELAGPPQEQFF.

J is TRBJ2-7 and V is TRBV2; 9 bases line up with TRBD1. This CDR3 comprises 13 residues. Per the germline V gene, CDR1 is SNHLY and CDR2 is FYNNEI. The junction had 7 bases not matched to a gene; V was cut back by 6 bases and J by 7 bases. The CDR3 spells CASRRDRVGEQYV. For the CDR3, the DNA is TGTGCCAGCAGGAGGGACAGGGTTGGAGAGCAGTACGTC.

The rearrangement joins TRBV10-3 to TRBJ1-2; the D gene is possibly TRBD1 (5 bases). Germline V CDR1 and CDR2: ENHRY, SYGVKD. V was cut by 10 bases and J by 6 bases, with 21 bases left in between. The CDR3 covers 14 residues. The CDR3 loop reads CATSQARGGDGYTF. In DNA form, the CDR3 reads TGTGCCACGTCTCAGGCCCGGGGGGGAGATGGCTACACCTTC.

The CDR3 sequence: CASSAARGGTQYF. Here the CDR3 DNA reads TGTGCCAGCAGCGCCGCTCGGGGGGGGACCCAGTACTTC. The chain combines TRBV5-8 with TRBJ2-5; 8 nucleotides align to TRBD2. This CDR3 comprises 13 residues. Unmatched junction bases numbered 6, after V lost 4 bases and J lost 7 bases. Germline V gene sequence: CDR1 SGHTS, CDR2 YDEGEE.

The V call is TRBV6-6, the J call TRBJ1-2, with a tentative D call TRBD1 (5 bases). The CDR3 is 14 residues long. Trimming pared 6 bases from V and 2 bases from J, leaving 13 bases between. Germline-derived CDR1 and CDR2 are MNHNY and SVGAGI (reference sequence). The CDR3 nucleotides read TGTGCCAGCAGCTTCAGCCGGGGGAACTATGGCTACACCTTC. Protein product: CASSFSRGNYGYTF.

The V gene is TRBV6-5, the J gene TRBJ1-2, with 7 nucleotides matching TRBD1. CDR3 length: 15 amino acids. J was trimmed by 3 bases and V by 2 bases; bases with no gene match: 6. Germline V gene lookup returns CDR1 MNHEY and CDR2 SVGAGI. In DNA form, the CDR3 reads TGTGCCAGCAGTTACCTGGGACAGTTTTACTATGGCTACACCTTC. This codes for CASSYLGQFYYGYTF.